This T cell receptor beta chain was identified during a study of beta chain features in type 1 diabetes. Points from the study as a whole: In patients and controls equally, PCR might favor templates that are shorter. In every one of the four CD4+ subsets, TCRB CDR3s were moderately but significantly shorter in Type 1 diabetes patients. A pattern of fewer insertions and more deletions at VDJ junctions was seen in type 1 diabetes patients.

The CDR3 contains 17 residues. Trimming cost V 6 bases and J 0 bases; bases outside gene matches: 7. Germline lookup yields CDR1 MDHEN and CDR2 SYDVKM. The isolated RNA, all of it, was reverse transcribed, so expressed TCRB transcripts were what got sequenced. Generated by immunoSEQ multiplex PCR, the TCRdb table keeps only in-frame clones and is missing some. Seen here are over 600,000 clones, around an eighth observed once, and the top ten hold around 0.12%. The single heparinised draw taken from each donor contained approximately 120 mL of blood on average. By way of CD45RO/CCR7/CD25/CD127/CD95/CD27, the CD4+ regulatory, stem cell-like memory, central memory and naive cells were sorted. As concerns this clone: Its antigen is as yet unknown.

The chain uses TRBV28 and TRBJ2-6, with 8 bases fitting TRBD1. The clonotype comes from a man aged 30 to 45 with type 1 diabetes. The sequencing input was naive CD4+ T cells from blood. The CDR3 DNA sequence: TGTGCCAGCAGGGTAGGGACAGGATTCTCTGGGGCCAACGTCCTGACTTTC. It specifies CASRVGTGFSGANVLTF.